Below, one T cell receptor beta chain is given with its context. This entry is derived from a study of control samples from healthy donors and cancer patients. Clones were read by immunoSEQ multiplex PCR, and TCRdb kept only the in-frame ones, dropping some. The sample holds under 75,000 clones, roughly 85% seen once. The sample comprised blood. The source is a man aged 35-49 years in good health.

The CDR3 DNA follows: TGTGCCAGCAGTGCCGACTCGGGGGACAGCAACTACGAGCAGTACTTC. It codes for CASSADSGDSNYEQYF. This chain joins TRBV6-4 and TRBJ2-7; the D gene is possibly TRBD1 (7 bases). Trimming shortened V by 4 bases and J by 3 bases, and 19 bases separated the two germline ends. The CDR3 totals 16 residues. CDR1 and CDR2 (germline): MRHNA, SNTAGT.